This entry describes one T cell receptor (beta chain). Mismatch with germline at one junction end may stem from a read error. These data come from a study of brain metastases from non-small cell lung cancer. Sequencing used immunoSEQ multiplex PCR; TCRdb keeps in-frame clones, though not all of them. The repertoire has almost 4,500 clones, about 80% of them found once; the top ten carry approximately 6.2%. The material sequenced was tumor-adjacent normal tissue. The source is a donor at least 40 years old with non-small cell lung cancer.

CDR3 protein: CASSLGAGTPALF. The CDR3 DNA sequence: TGTGCCAGCAGCTTAGGAGCGGGGACACCGGCGCTCTTC. This rearrangement joins TRBV11-3 to TRBJ2-1; D possibly corresponds to TRBD2 (7 bases). The germline gives CDR1 SGHNT, CDR2 YENEEA. The CDR3 spans 13 residues.